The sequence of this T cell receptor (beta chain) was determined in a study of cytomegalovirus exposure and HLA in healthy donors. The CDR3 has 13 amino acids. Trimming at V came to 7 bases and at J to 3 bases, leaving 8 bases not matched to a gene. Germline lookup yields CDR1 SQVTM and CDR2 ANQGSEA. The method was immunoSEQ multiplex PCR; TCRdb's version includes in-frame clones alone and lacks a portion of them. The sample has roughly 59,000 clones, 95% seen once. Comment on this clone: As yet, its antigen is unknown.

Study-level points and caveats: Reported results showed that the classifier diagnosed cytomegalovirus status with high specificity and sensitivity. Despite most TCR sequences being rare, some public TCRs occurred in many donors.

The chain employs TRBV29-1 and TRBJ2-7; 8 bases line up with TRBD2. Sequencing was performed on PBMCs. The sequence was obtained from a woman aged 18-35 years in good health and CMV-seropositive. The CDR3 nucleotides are TGCAGCGCACGAAACAGCGGGAGCTACGAGCAGTACTTC. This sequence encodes CSARNSGSYEQYF.